Listed here is a single TCR beta chain. This sample was included in a study of glioma-infiltrating T cells after dendritic cell vaccination. Study context: Treatment, given 2003 to 2012, was autologous tumor lysate-pulsed dendritic cell vaccination. Autologous tumor lysate was loaded overnight onto monocyte-derived dendritic cells grown seven to eight days with IL-4 and GM-CSF.

Input was around 1.9 ug genomic DNA, or all available if less. Primers: 60 V beta forward and 13 J beta reverse. Profiling relied on immunoSEQ multiplex PCR, and the TCRdb table lists in-frame clones only, not all of them. The table has tens of thousands of clones, almost 85% seen once. The source material was blood, sampled before dendritic cell vaccination. The sequence was obtained from a human donor with glioblastoma.

This CDR3 is CASRTSGEVYNEQFF. CDR3 bases: TGTGCCAGTAGGACTAGCGGGGAGGTCTACAATGAGCAGTTCTTC. This chain uses TRBV19 with TRBJ2-1; 11 positions match TRBD2. The CDR3 sequence is 15 residues long. The germline gives CDR1 LNHDA, CDR2 SQIVND (reference sequence). Losses at the gene ends were 6 bases for V and 3 bases for J; bases not matched to a gene: 4.